This T cell receptor (beta chain) was observed in a study of blood T cell repertoires in COVID-19. This CDR3 is 17 amino acids long. V shed 3 bases, J shed 0 bases, and the junction held 9 bases outside the gene matches. CDR1 SGHAT and CDR2 FQNNGV come from the germline V gene. Sequencing was performed with immunoSEQ multiplex PCR; in TCRdb, only in-frame clones are kept and a portion is missing. The data hold under 200,000 clones, with approximately 80% observed a single time. The sample taken for sequencing was peripheral blood. The sequence derives from a man aged 55-75 years with acute or convalescent COVID-19. The J gene is TRBJ2-3, the V gene TRBV11-2, with 7 nucleotides matching TRBD1. CDR3 nucleotides: TGTGCCAGCAGCTTCTACAGGGGCACGCCTAGCACAGATACGCAGTATTTT. Translated: CASSFYRGTPSTDTQYF.